This T cell receptor (beta chain) was identified during a study of blood T cell repertoires in COVID-19. Study details: Spain, Italy and the United States supplied samples that represented acute and convalescent COVID-19.

Resolution of symptoms, clearance, or two negative PCRs was present in recovered Cohort 3 donors. Repertoires were generated with immunoSEQ multiplex PCR, while TCRdb's copy carries only in-frame clones and drops some. The profile covers roughly 150,000 clones, with roughly 84% appearing a single time and roughly 18% taken by the ten largest. The CDR3 covers 14 residues. Per germline, CDR1 MDHEN and CDR2 SYDVKM. Between the trimmed V and J ends, which lost 10 bases and 0 bases, there was a span of 13 bases. Sequenced material: PBMCs or T cells enriched from blood (not recorded which). The chain has TRBV28 and TRBJ2-1; weak D call: TRBD1 (6 bases). The receptor was derived from a man aged 60 to 75 who had recovered from COVID-19. This CDR3 reads CATERGGSYNEQFF. CDR3 DNA: TGTGCCACCGAACGAGGGGGCTCCTACAATGAGCAGTTCTTC.